A selection of T cell receptor beta chains follows, all from one sample in a study of blood T cells in healthy people across ages. One entry per CDR3 protein, called by TCRdb with MiXCR from the 5' RACE reads. The table has 650,000 to 950,000 distinct CDR3 sequences, 44% seen once. Source material: blood. The source of these receptors is a man in his 60s in good health. CDR3s leave out the opening cysteine and the closing phenylalanine or tryptophan. A row's size may be missing; if present it is once, few, many or a size class.

v_call,clone_size,j_call,cdr3_length,cdr3_aa
TRBV3-1,.,TRBJ1-2,13,ASSQRTGVIYGYT
TRBV6-6,few,TRBJ1-1,13,ASSYSPTGNTEAF
TRBV12-3/TRBV12-4,.,TRBJ2-2,15,ASSSPGGGANTGELF
TRBV20-1,many,TRBJ2-1,11,SARRTNYNEQF
TRBV5-1,few,TRBJ2-7,11,ASSNNRGYEQY
TRBV11-2,few,TRBJ2-1,14,ASSHHRGMRYNEQF
TRBV12-3/TRBV12-4,few,TRBJ2-7,15,ASSLRTSGGTTYEQY
TRBV7-9,few,TRBJ1-4,17,ASSLVPGPRIVGNEKLF
TRBV2,.,TRBJ2-7,13,ASTGGVSSVYEQY
TRBV5-6,.,TRBJ2-7,11,ASRDRGVYEQY
TRBV7-2,few,TRBJ1-2,13,ASSLEFQGAWGYT
TRBV5-1,few,TRBJ2-1,14,ASSLGSSGINNEQF
TRBV4-1,few,TRBJ1-2,13,ASSQLVGTGYGYT
TRBV28,.,TRBJ2-1,12,ASSPETPRSEQF
TRBV9,.,TRBJ2-1,17,ASSSTIPTSGFAYNEQF
TRBV10-3,.,TRBJ2-3,15,AISPQGRVTSTDTQY
TRBV18,.,TRBJ2-4,17,ASSPQAAGTDLAKTIQY
TRBV27,.,TRBJ2-3,10,ASRLGEGTQY
TRBV4-1,few,TRBJ1-2,11,ASSQDIRGGYT
TRBV20-1,.,.,11,SALDGDPYEQY
TRBV12-3/TRBV12-4,few,TRBJ2-5,13,ASSFTGGLEETQY